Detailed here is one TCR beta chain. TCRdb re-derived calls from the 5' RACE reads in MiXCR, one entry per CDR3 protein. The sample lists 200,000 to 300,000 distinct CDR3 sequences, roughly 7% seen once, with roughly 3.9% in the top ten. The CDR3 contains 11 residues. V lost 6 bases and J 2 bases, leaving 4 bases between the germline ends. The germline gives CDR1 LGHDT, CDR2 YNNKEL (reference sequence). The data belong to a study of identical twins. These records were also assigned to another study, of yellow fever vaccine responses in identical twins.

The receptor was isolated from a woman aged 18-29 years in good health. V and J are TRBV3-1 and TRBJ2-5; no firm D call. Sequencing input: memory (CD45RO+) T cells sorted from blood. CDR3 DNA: TGTGCCAGCAGACAACAAGAGACCCAGTACTTC. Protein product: CASRQQETQYF.